The present entry profiles one T cell receptor beta chain with its context. Its matching antigen is unknown. The germline gives CDR1 SEHNR, CDR2 FQNEAQ (reference sequence). This CDR3 is built from 16 residues. J lost 0 bases, V lost 2 bases, and 7 bases had no gene match. The data belong to a study of yellow fever vaccine responses in identical twins. Study-wide findings and caveats: The T cell response to vaccination in identical twins was reportedly partly convergent and partly personalized.

One entry per CDR3 protein results from TCRdb running MiXCR on the RT-PCR reads. This sample has a few thousand distinct CDR3 sequences; around 86% occur once, and the top ten carry 2.5% to 3.5%. Sequences were derived from T cells from blood (PBMCs), unsorted or a sorted subset (not recorded which), sampled before or after yellow fever vaccination (not recorded which). The origin of this receptor is a woman aged 18-29 years who received the yellow fever vaccine. The V and J genes are TRBV7-9 and TRBJ2-7; 7 positions agree with TRBD1. CDR3 protein: CASSLKDGQVSYEQYF. The CDR3 coding sequence is TGTGCCAGCAGCTTAAAGGACGGACAGGTCTCCTACGAGCAGTACTTC.